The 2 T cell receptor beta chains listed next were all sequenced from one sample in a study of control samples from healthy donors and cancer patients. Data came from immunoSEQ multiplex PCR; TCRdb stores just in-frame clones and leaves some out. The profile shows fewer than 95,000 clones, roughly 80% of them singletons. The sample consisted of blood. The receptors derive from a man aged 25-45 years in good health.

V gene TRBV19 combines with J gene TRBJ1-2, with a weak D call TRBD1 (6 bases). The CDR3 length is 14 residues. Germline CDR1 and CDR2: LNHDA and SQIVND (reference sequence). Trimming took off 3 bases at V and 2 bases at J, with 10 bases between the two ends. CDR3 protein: CASSIQGNNYGYTF. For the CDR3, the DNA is TGTGCCAGTAGTATTCAGGGGAACAACTATGGCTACACCTTC.

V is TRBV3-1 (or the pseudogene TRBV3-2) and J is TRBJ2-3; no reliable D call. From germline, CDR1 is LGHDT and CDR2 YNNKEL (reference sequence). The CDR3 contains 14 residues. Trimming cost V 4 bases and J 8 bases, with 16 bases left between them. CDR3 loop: CASSPGNSGVTQYF. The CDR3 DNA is TGTGCCAGCAGCCCGGGCAATAGTGGCGTTACGCAGTATTTT.